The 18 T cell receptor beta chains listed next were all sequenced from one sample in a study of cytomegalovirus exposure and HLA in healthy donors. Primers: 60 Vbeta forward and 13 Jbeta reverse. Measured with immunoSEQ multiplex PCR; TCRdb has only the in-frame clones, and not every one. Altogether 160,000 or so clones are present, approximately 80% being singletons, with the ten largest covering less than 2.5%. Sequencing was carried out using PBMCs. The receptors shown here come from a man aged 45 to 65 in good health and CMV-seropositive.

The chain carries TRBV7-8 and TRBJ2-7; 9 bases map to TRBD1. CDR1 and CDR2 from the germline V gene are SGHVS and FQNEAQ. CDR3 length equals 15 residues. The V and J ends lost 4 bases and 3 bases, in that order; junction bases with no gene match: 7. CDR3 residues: CASSSGTGIYYEQYF. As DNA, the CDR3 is TGTGCCAGCAGCTCCGGGACAGGGATCTACTACGAGCAGTACTTC. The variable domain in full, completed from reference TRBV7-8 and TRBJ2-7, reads GAGVSQSPRYKVAKRGQDVALRCDPISGHVSLFWYQQALGQGPEFLTYFQNEAQLDKSGLPSDRFFAERPEGSVSTLKIQRTQQEDSAVYLCASSSGTGIYYEQYFGPGTRLTVT.

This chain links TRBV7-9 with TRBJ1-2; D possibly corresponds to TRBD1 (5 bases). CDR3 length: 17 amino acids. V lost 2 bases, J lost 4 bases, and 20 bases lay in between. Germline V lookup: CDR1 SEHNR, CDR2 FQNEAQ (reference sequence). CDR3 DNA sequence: TGTGCCAGCAGCTTACAGGGTACCACAACACACGGCTATGGCTACACCTTC. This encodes CASSLQGTTTHGYGYTF.

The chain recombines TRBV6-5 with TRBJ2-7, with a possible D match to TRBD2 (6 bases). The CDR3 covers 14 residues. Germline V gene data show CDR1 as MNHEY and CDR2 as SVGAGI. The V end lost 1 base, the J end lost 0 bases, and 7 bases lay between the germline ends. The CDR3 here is CASSYYSGSYEQYF. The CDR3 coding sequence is TGTGCCAGCAGTTACTATAGCGGCTCCTACGAGCAGTACTTC.

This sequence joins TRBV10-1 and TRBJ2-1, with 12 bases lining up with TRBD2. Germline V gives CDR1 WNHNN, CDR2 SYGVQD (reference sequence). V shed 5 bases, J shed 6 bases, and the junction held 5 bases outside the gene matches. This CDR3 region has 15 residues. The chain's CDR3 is CASSRTSGVSNEQFF. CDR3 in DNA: TGCGCCAGCAGTAGGACTAGCGGGGTATCCAATGAGCAGTTCTTC.

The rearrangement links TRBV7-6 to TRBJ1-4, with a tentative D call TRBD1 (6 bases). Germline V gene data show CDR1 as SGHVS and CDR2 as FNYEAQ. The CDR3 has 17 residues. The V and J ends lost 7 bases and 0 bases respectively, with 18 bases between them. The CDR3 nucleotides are TGTGCCAGCAAACAGGGAGGGGGGATTGCAACTAATGAAAAACTGTTTTTT. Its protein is CASKQGGGIATNEKLFF.

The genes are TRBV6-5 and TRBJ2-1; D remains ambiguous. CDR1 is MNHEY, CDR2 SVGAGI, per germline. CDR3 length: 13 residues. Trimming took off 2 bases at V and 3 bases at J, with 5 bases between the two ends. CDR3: CASSYAYYNEQFF. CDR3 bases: TGTGCCAGCAGTTACGCCTACTACAATGAGCAGTTCTTC.

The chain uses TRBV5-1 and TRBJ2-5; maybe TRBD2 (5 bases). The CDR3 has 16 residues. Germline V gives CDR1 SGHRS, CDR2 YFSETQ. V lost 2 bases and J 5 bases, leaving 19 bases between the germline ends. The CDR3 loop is CASSLGAARRLETQYF. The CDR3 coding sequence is TGCGCCAGCAGCTTAGGAGCGGCTAGGAGGTTGGAGACCCAGTACTTC.

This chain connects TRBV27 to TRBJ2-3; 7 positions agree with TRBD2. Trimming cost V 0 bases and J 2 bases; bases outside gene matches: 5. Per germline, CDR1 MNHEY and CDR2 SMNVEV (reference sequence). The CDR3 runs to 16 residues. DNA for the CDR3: TGTGCCAGCAGTTTATCCCGGGGGGTCTACACAGATACGCAGTATTTT. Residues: CASSLSRGVYTDTQYF.

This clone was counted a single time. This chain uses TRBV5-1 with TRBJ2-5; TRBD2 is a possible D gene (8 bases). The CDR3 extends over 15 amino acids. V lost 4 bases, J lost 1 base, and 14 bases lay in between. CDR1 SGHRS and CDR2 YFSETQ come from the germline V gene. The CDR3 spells CASSPGGDSQETQYF. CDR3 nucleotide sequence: TGCGCCAGCAGCCCGGGAGGGGACAGCCAAGAGACCCAGTACTTC.

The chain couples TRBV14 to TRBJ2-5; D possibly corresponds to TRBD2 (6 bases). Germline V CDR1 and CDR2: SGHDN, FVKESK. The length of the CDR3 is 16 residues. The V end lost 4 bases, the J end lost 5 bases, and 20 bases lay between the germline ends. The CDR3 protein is CASSLPLGGGVETQYF. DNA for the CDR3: TGTGCCAGCAGCCTTCCCCTAGGAGGAGGGGTCGAGACCCAGTACTTC. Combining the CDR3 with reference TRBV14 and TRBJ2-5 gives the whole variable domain EAGVTQFPSHSVIEKGQTVTLRCDPISGHDNLYWYRRVMGKEIKFLLHFVKESKQDESGMPNNRFLAERTGGTYSTLKVQPAELEDSGVYFCASSLPLGGGVETQYFGPGTRLLVL.

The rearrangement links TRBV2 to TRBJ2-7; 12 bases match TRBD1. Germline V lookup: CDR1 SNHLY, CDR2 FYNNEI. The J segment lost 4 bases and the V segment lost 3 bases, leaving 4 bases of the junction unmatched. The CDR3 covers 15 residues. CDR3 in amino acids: CASSEGTGGAYEQYF. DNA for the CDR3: TGTGCCAGCAGTGAGGGGACAGGGGGCGCATACGAGCAGTACTTC.

The CDR3 here is CASSSAGTGTYEQYF. DNA for the CDR3: TGTGCCAGCAGTTCCGCCGGGACAGGGACCTACGAGCAGTACTTC. This sequence joins TRBV28 and TRBJ2-7, with 9 bases matching TRBD1. This CDR3 has 15 residues. The V segment lost 4 bases and the J segment 2 bases; nucleotides outside the gene matches: 6. Germline V gene lookup returns CDR1 MDHEN and CDR2 SYDVKM.

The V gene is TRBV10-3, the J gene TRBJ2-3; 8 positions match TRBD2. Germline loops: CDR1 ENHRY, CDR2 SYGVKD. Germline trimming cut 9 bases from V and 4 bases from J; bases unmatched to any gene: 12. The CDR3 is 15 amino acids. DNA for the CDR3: TGTGCCATTCATACTCGGGGGGGCCGGCCAGATACGCAGTATTTT. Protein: CAIHTRGGRPDTQYF.

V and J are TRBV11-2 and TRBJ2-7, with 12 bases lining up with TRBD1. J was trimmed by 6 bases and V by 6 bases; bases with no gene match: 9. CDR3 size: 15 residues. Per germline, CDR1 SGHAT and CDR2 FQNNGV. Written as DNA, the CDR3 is TGTGCCAGCAGTTCCGGGACAGGGGGCCTGGGCGAGCAGTACTTC. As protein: CASSSGTGGLGEQYF.

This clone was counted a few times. The CDR3 DNA is TGTGCCATCAGTGGGAGGGTAGGGGCTACAATGAACACTGAAGCTTTCTTT. It specifies CAISGRVGATMNTEAFF. The rearrangement joins TRBV10-3 to TRBJ1-1, with a weak D call TRBD1 (5 bases). V was trimmed by 4 bases and J by 0 bases, leaving 18 bases between them. Germline CDR1 reads ENHRY; CDR2 reads SYGVKD. The CDR3 is 17 amino acids.

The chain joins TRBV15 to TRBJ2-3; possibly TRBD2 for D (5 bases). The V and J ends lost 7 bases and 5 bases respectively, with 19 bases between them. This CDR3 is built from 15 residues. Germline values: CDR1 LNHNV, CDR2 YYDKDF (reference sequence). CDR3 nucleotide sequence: TGTGCCACCACAGACTCCGCGGGCGCTATAGATACGCAGTATTTT. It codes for CATTDSAGAIDTQYF.

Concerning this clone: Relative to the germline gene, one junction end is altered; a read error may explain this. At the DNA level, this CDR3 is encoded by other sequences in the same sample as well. This CDR3 is CASSTRNRGQPNTEAFF. CDR3 DNA: TGTGCCAGTAGTACCCGAAACAGGGGGCAACCGAACACTGAAGCCTTCTTT. The V and J genes are TRBV19 and TRBJ1-1; 9 bases map to TRBD1. Germline CDR1 reads LNHDA; CDR2 reads SQIVND (reference sequence). The CDR3 runs to 17 residues.

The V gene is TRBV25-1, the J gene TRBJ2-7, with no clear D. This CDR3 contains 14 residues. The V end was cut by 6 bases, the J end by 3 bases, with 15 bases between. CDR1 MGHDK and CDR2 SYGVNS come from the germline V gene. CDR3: CASRPGQSLYEQYF. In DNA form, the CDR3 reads TGTGCCAGCAGACCGGGTCAATCCCTCTACGAGCAGTACTTC.